The clone carrying this TCR beta chain was found a few times. TCRdb redid the calling of the 5' RACE reads with MiXCR, one entry per CDR3 protein. The sample contains some 82,000 distinct CDR3 sequences, roughly 13% of which appear only once. This sample was taken from a study of T-cell memory formation after mild COVID-19. This CDR3 region has 15 residues. Trimming left V 5 bases short and J 3 bases short, with 15 bases between. Germline V CDR1 and CDR2: SEHNR, FQNEAQ (reference sequence). V and J are TRBV7-9 and TRBJ2-3; D might be TRBD1 (5 bases). Specimen: PBMCs or a T cell subset sorted from them (not recorded which). This TCR was sampled from a man between 18 and 29 years old who had mild COVID-19 (a few samples of this study predate the infection). Cell type and time point are not known. CDR3 bases: TGTGCCAGCAGCCCCCAGGGCGGACGAACAGATACGCAGTATTTT. Translation gives CASSPQGGRTDTQYF.